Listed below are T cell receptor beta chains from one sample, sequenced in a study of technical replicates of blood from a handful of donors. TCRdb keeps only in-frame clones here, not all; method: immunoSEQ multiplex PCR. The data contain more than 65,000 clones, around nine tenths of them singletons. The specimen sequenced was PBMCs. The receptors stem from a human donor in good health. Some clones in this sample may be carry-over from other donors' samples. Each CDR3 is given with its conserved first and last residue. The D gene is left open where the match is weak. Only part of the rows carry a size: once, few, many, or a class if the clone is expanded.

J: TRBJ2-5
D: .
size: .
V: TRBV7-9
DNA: TGTGCCAGCAGCCCGAGCGGGCAAGAGACCCAGTACTTC
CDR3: CASSPSGQETQYF

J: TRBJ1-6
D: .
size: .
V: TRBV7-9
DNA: TGTGCCAGCAGCCCCCCCGCCAGCTCCTATAATTCACCCCTCCACTTT
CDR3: CASSPPASSYNSPLHF

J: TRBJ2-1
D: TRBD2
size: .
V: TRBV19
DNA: TGTGCCAGTCTGATTGGCGGGAGGTGGGATGAGCAGTTCTTC
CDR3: CASLIGGRWDEQFF

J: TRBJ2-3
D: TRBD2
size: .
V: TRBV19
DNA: TGTGCCAGTAGTACTGGACTAGCGGGACCAGATACGCAGTATTTT
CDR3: CASSTGLAGPDTQYF

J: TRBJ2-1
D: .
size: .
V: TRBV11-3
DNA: TGTGCCAGCAGCTTCGGAGGGTCGGTGAGGAATGAGCAGTTCTTC
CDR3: CASSFGGSVRNEQFF

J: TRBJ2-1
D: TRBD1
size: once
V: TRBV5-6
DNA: TGTGCCAGCAGCTTATACAGCGCCGGGACAGGGGGGCACAATGAGCAGTTCTTC
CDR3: CASSLYSAGTGGHNEQFF

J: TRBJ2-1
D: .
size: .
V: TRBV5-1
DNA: TGCGCCAGCAGCCCGGCGGGGAGCTCCTACAATGAGCAGTTCTTC
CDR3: CASSPAGSSYNEQFF

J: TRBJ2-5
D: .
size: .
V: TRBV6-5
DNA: TGTGCCAGCAGTTCGGGACACTACCAACGAGAGACCCAGTACTTC
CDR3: CASSSGHYQRETQYF

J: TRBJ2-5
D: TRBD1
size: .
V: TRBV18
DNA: TGTGCCACCTTGGACAGGATCCAAGAGACCCAGTACTTC
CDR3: CATLDRIQETQYF

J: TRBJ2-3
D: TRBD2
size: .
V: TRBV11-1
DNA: TGTGCCAGCAGCTTAGGACTAGCGGGGGGGACGCAGTATTTT
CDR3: CASSLGLAGGTQYF

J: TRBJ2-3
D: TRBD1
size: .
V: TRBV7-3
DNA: TGTGCCAGCAGCCAACAGGGGGCGAGTACAGATACGCAGTATTTT
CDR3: CASSQQGASTDTQYF

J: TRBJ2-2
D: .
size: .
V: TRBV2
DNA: TGTGCCAGCAGAGAGGGGGGGTGGGCCGGGGAGCTGTTTTTT
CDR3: CASREGGWAGELFF

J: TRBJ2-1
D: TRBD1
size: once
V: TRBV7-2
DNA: TGTGCCAGCAGCTTAGAAGGGGGCCTATACAATGAGCAGTTCTTC
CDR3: CASSLEGGLYNEQFF

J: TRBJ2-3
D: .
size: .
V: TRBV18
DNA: TGTGCCAGCTCCCCACAATTGGGACTGGGGACCGATACGCAGTATTTT
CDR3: CASSPQLGLGTDTQYF

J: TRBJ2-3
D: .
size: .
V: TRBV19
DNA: TGTGCCAGTAGTACCAGGGCCTCTAGCACAGATACGCAGTATTTT
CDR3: CASSTRASSTDTQYF

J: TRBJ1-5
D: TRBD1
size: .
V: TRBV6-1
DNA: TGTGCCAGCAGTGAACAGGGGGCTGGTCAGCCCCAGCATTTT
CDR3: CASSEQGAGQPQHF

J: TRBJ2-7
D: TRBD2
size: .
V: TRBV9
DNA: TGTGCCTCGTCCCCGTGGGCTAGCGGCTTAGGGGTCTACGAGCAGTACTTC
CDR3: CASSPWASGLGVYEQYF

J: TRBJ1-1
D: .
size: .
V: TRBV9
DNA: TGTGCCAGCAGCGTAGTATATCCAGGGAGGCTGAACACTGAAGCTTTCTTT
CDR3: CASSVVYPGRLNTEAFF

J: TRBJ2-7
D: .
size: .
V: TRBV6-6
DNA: TGTGCCAGCAGGGGGGCTACCTACGAGCAGTACTTC
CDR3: CASRGATYEQYF

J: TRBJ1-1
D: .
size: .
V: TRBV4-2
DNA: TGTGCCAGCAGCCAAGACGAAAACACCGGGGTGAAATTT
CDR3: CASSQDENTGVKF

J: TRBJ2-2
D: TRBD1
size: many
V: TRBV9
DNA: TGTGCCAGCAGCGTACAGGGGGCTCCGAACACCGGGGAGCTGTTTTTT
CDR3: CASSVQGAPNTGELFF

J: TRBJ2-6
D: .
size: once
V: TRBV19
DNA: TGTGCCAGTACCGCCGAGGGTGGTGGGGCCAACGTCCTGACTTTC
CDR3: CASTAEGGGANVLTF

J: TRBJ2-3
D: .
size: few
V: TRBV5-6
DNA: TGTGCCAGCCTGGACGGGACACTTAGCACAGATACGCAGTATTTT
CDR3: CASLDGTLSTDTQYF

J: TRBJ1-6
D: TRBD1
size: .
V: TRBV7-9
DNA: TGTGCCAGCAGCTTCGACAGGGGGCTGTACGTGTCACCCCTCCACTTT
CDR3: CASSFDRGLYVSPLHF